Shown below are 26 T cell receptor beta chains from a single sample sequenced in a study of read filtering for tumor transcriptome and immune sequencing. Molecular barcoded adaptors covering alpha/delta and beta/gamma chains were used on 400 to 450 ng RNA. MiXCR, run by TCRdb on the reads, gives a single entry per CDR3 protein. The table lists about 90,000 distinct CDR3 sequences, approximately 13% of them singletons, with 15% in the top ten. Sequencing was carried out using a population of CD138-negative cells sorted from bone marrow. The receptors stem from a donor at least 40 years old with multiple myeloma.

The genes are TRBV7-9 and TRBJ2-2; D gene ambiguous. Germline lookup yields CDR1 SEHNR and CDR2 FQNEAQ (reference sequence). The CDR3 loop spans 13 amino acids. V lost 5 bases and J lost 7, with 11 bases in between. The CDR3 protein is CASSREERGELFF. The CDR3 DNA follows: TGTGCCAGCAGCCGCGAGGAACGCGGGGAGCTGTTTTTT.

Regarding this clonotype: A much larger clone differs from this one at a single base, so this may be a read error. This chain links TRBV3-1 with TRBJ2-7; possible D gene TRBD1, 5 bases. The CDR3 length is 15 residues. V dropped 4 bases and J dropped 7 bases, with 20 bases sitting between them. CDR1 LGHDT and CDR2 YNNKEL come from the germline V gene (reference sequence). The CDR3, as DNA: TGTGCCAGCAGCCCTCTGGCAGGGTCACTTCGGGAGCAGTACTTC. It encodes CASSPLAGSLREQYF.

Of note for this clonotype: The conserved final phenylalanine or tryptophan is absent from the CDR3, which likely points to a read error. This chain joins TRBV7-9 and TRBJ2-7; no reliable D call. This CDR3 has 12 amino acids. CDR1 SEHNR and CDR2 FQNEAQ come from the germline V gene (reference sequence). Deletions cut 5 bases from V and 4 bases from J, with 9 bases between. The CDR3: CASSTNSYEQYL. DNA for the CDR3: TGTGCCAGCAGCACTAACTCGTACGAGCAGTACCTC.

This clonotype came up many times. The V call is TRBV10-2, the J call TRBJ2-1, with TRBD1 as a possible D gene (6 bases). This CDR3 is 13 amino acids long. Germline V gives CDR1 WSHSY, CDR2 SAAADI. The V end was cut by 8 bases, the J end by 3 bases, with 11 bases between. The CDR3 DNA follows: TGCGCCAGCGTCTCGGACAGCTACAATGAGCAGTTCTTC. Protein product: CASVSDSYNEQFF.

For this clonotype: It may be a read error: a sequence one base away is much more abundant. This chain joins TRBV11-1 and TRBJ1-5; maybe TRBD1 (5 bases). Germline loops: CDR1 SGHAT, CDR2 FQDESV (reference sequence). V lost 6 bases to trimming and J lost 6 bases, with 12 bases between them. The CDR3 is 13 residues long. In DNA form, the CDR3 reads TGTGCCAGCAGGGCAGGGCCTGCTCAGCCCCAGCATTTT. This sequence encodes CASRAGPAQPQHF.

This clonotype was recorded at least ten times. The chain uses TRBV7-3 and TRBJ2-3; TRBD2 matches 9 bases. Germline loops: CDR1 SGHTA, CDR2 FQGTGA. The CDR3 sequence is 17 residues long. Germline trimming cut 5 bases from V and 1 base from J; bases unmatched to any gene: 10. This CDR3 reads CASSPTVAGVGTDTQYF. The CDR3 nucleotides read TGTGCCAGCAGCCCCACCGTAGCGGGAGTGGGCACAGATACGCAGTATTTT.

There are many counts of this clonotype. The chain couples TRBV7-2 to TRBJ2-1; D may be TRBD1 or TRBD2 (5 bases each). The CDR3 is made up of 15 amino acids. Germline V lookup: CDR1 SGHTA, CDR2 FQGNSA. V was clipped by 2 bases and J by 4 bases, with 12 bases between them. The CDR3 spells CASSLRSGQYNEQFF. The CDR3 nucleotides read TGTGCCAGCAGCTTAAGGTCGGGGCAGTACAATGAGCAGTTCTTC.

This clonotype was detected ten times or more. The V gene is TRBV12-5, the J gene TRBJ2-2, with D possibly TRBD2 on 5 matching bases. The V end was cut by 6 bases, the J end by 6 bases, with 17 bases between. Germline values: CDR1 LGHNT, CDR2 FRNRAP. The CDR3 covers 15 residues. CDR3: CASGPFWQDSGELFF. CDR3 sequence (DNA): TGTGCTAGTGGCCCATTTTGGCAGGACTCCGGGGAGCTGTTTTTT. Full variable domain (rest looked up from reference TRBV12-5 and TRBJ2-2): DARVTQTPRHKVTEMGQEVTMRCQPILGHNTVFWYRQTMMQGLELLAYFRNRAPLDDSGMPKDRFSAEMPDATLATLKIQPSEPRDSAVYFCASGPFWQDSGELFFGEGSRLTVL.

This clonotype was seen ten or more times. This chain uses TRBV18 with TRBJ2-7, with 7 bases that match TRBD1. The germline CDR1 and CDR2 sequences are KGHSH and LQKENI. CDR3 length: 15 amino acids. The J segment lost 5 bases and the V segment lost 2 bases, leaving 9 bases of the junction unmatched. CDR3 sequence (DNA): TGTGCCAGCTCACCAAGTTGGCAGGGGGTCCACGAGCAGTACTTC. Translating gives CASSPSWQGVHEQYF.

This clonotype was recorded many times. This chain links TRBV6-5 with TRBJ2-1; 12 bases agree with TRBD2. The CDR3 runs to 16 residues. Germline loops: CDR1 MNHEY, CDR2 SVGAGI. V shed 2 bases, J shed 6 bases, and the junction held 5 bases outside the gene matches. CDR3 amino acids: CASSYPSSGRANEQFF. CDR3 bases: TGTGCCAGCAGTTACCCTTCTAGCGGGAGGGCCAATGAGCAGTTCTTC.

This clonotype has a count of ten or more. The gene calls are TRBV3-1 and TRBJ1-1; D gene ambiguous. CDR3 size: 15 residues. In germline, CDR1 is LGHDT, CDR2 YNNKEL (reference sequence). Trimming stripped 2 bases from V and 1 base from J, with 11 bases between. CDR3 loop: CASSQFWRGNTEAFF. The CDR3 DNA is TGTGCCAGCAGCCAATTTTGGCGGGGGAACACTGAAGCTTTCTTT.

This clonotype was picked up many times. The rearrangement uses TRBV6-5 and TRBJ2-2, with D possibly matching TRBD2 (5 bases). From germline, CDR1 is MNHEY and CDR2 SVGAGI. The CDR3 covers 12 residues. Deletions cut 6 bases from V and 6 bases from J, with 8 bases between. The CDR3 nucleotides are TGTGCCAGCAGACTAGGTCCCGGGGAGCTGTTTTTT. Protein product: CASRLGPGELFF.

This clonotype was detected many times. The V gene is TRBV4-1, the J gene TRBJ2-1; 10 nucleotides align to TRBD2. The CDR3 is made up of 15 amino acids. Germline assignment: CDR1 MGHRA and CDR2 YSYEKL. V lost 4 bases to trimming and J lost 3 bases; unmatched junction nucleotides: 3. The CDR3 region is CASSPSGRDYNEQFF. The CDR3 DNA follows: TGCGCCAGCAGCCCCAGCGGGAGGGACTACAATGAGCAGTTCTTC.

Notes on this clonotype: This may be a read error: a much more frequent sequence differs by one nucleotide. The chain uses TRBV27 and TRBJ2-7, with a tentative D call TRBD1 (6 bases). Germline V gives CDR1 MNHEY, CDR2 SMNVEV (reference sequence). CDR3 length: 16 residues. The CDR3 protein is CASSLSAGTYSYGQYF. In nucleotides, the CDR3 is TGTGCCAGCAGTTTATCTGCCGGGACATACTCCTACGGGCAGTACTTC.

This clonotype was seen many times. The chain's CDR3 is CASSFTSGRREETQYF. In DNA form, the CDR3 reads TGTGCCAGCAGCTTTACTAGCGGGAGGAGGGAAGAGACCCAGTACTTC. The chain uses TRBV7-2 and TRBJ2-5, with 12 bases matching TRBD2. This CDR3 region has 16 residues. Germline V lookup: CDR1 SGHTA, CDR2 FQGNSA. The junction had 5 bases not matched to a gene; V was cut back by 3 bases and J by 3 bases.

This clonotype was observed many times. The V call is TRBV6-1, the J call TRBJ1-5, with TRBD1 as a possible D gene (5 bases). Germline CDR1 MNHNS, CDR2 SASEGT. This CDR3 is 13 amino acids long. The V end was cut by 4 bases, the J end by 5 bases, with 9 bases between. The CDR3 protein is CASSAQGDQPQHF. For the CDR3, the DNA is TGTGCCAGCAGTGCCCAGGGAGATCAGCCCCAGCATTTT.

In its sample, this clonotype was seen many times. The rearrangement joins TRBV6-1 to TRBJ2-5; 12 bases map to TRBD2. V shed 5 bases and J 5 bases; nucleotides not matched to a gene: 3. Germline V gives CDR1 MNHNS, CDR2 SASEGT. The CDR3 has 14 amino acids. The CDR3 bases are TGTGCCAGCAGTAGACTAGCGGGAGACGAGACCCAGTACTTC. This translates into CASSRLAGDETQYF.

This clonotype was picked up many times. The CDR3 region is CASSPGLNTGELFF. In nucleotides, the CDR3 is TGTGCCAGCAGCCCCGGTCTGAACACCGGGGAGCTGTTTTTT. The V and J genes are TRBV7-2 and TRBJ2-2; no clear D gene. Germline V gene lookup returns CDR1 SGHTA and CDR2 FQGNSA. V was clipped by 5 bases and J by 1 base, with 8 bases between them. The CDR3 sequence is 14 residues long.

This clonotype was counted at least ten times. The chain recombines TRBV12-3 or TRBV12-4 with TRBJ2-5; TRBD2 agrees at 8 bases. The CDR3 loop spans 13 amino acids. After removal of 3 bases from V and 4 bases from J, the junction contained 1 base not matched to a gene. CDR3 protein: CASSFREGETQYF. The CDR3 bases are TGTGCCAGCAGTTTTCGGGAGGGAGAGACCCAGTACTTC.

The chain uses TRBV6-2 or TRBV6-3 and TRBJ2-1; 7 bases line up with TRBD2. V shed 7 bases and J 8 bases; nucleotides not matched to a gene: 14. The length of the CDR3 is 15 residues. Germline V gene lookup returns CDR1 MNHEY and CDR2 SVGEGT. CDR3 DNA: TGTGCCAGCAAAGACCTAGCGTGGGCGGGGGATGAGCAGTTCTTC. Its protein product is CASKDLAWAGDEQFF.

This clonotype was counted at least ten times. The V and J genes are TRBV7-9 and TRBJ1-5, with TRBD1 matching over 7 bases. This CDR3 is 14 amino acids long. Trimming cost V 4 bases and J 7 bases; bases outside gene matches: 7. Germline V gene sequence: CDR1 SEHNR, CDR2 FQNEAQ (reference sequence). CDR3 protein: CASSSQGVSQPQHF. Written as DNA, the CDR3 is TGTGCCAGCAGCTCCCAGGGGGTCAGCCAGCCCCAGCATTTT.

This clonotype has a count of ten or more. The chain is built from TRBV5-1 and TRBJ1-1; D is possibly TRBD1 (6 bases). The V end lost 4 bases, the J end lost 5 bases, and 15 bases lay between the germline ends. This CDR3 comprises 14 residues. Germline V gene sequence: CDR1 SGHRS, CDR2 YFSETQ. CDR3 nucleotides: TGCGCCAGCAGCAGCCAAGGGGGAAATACTGAAGCTTTCTTT. Its translation: CASSSQGGNTEAFF.

Comment on this clonotype: One end of the junction varies from germline; a read error may be responsible. This sequence joins TRBV7-2 and TRBJ2-1, with D tentatively TRBD1 or TRBD2 (5 bases each). The germline CDR1 and CDR2 sequences are SGHTA and FQGNSA. This CDR3 comprises 15 residues. Here the CDR3 reads CAGSLRDGPYNEQFF. For the CDR3, the DNA is TGTGCCGGCAGCTTAAGGGACGGTCCCTACAATGAGCAGTTCTTC.

This clonotype has ten or more counts. The rearrangement joins TRBV5-1 to TRBJ2-3; D could derive from TRBD1 or TRBD2 (5 bases each). From germline, CDR1 is SGHRS and CDR2 YFSETQ. The CDR3 has 17 residues. Trimming took 1 base from V and 2 from J, leaving 17 bases between them. The CDR3 loop is CASSLKERQGHTDTQYF. CDR3 DNA sequence: TGCGCCAGCAGCTTGAAGGAGCGGCAGGGTCACACAGATACGCAGTATTTT. The full variable domain, with the rest looked up from reference TRBV5-1 and TRBJ2-3, is KAGVTQTPRYLIKTRGQQVTLSCSPISGHRSVSWYQQTPGQGLQFLFEYFSETQRNKGNFPGRFSGRQFSNSRSEMNVSTLELGDSALYLCASSLKERQGHTDTQYFGPGTRLTVL.

This clonotype appeared a few times. A much larger clone differs from this one at a single base, so this may be a read error. This chain uses TRBV5-1 with TRBJ2-6; tentative D call: TRBD1 (5 bases). This CDR3 comprises 15 residues. Germline CDR1 SGHRS, CDR2 YFSETQ. CDR3 in DNA: TGCGCCAGCAGTTTCCAGGGTTCTGGGGCCCACGTCCTGACTTTC. This translates into CASSFQGSGAHVLTF.

This clonotype was seen ten or more times. The V and J genes are TRBV28 and TRBJ2-4; 10 positions agree with TRBD1. The V gene end was trimmed by 10 bases and the J gene end by 1 base; junction bases not matched to a gene: 10. CDR3 size: 16 residues. Germline CDR1 is MDHEN and CDR2 is SYDVKM. Written as DNA, the CDR3 is TGTGCCACCCGGGACAGGGGTTGGGTGGCCAAAAACATTCAGTACTTC. This sequence encodes CATRDRGWVAKNIQYF.